The next 27 T cell receptor beta chains were all read from a single sample in a study of T cell clones after liver transplantation. Assay used: immunoSEQ multiplex PCR; TCRdb lists only in-frame clones, some missing. The sample shows tens of thousands of clones, over 80% of them seen only once. Sequences were derived from CD4+ T cells from blood, sampled 45 to 46 months after liver transplant. The receptors come from a human patient who received a liver transplant. Some T cells may arise from the graft donor.

The V gene is TRBV10-1, the J gene TRBJ2-2; TRBD2 might be the D (5 bases). Trimming shortened V by 0 bases and J by 9 bases, and 14 bases separated the two germline ends. This CDR3 has 15 residues. CDR1 and CDR2 (germline): WNHNN, SYGVQD (reference sequence). The CDR3 here is CASSESRAGARELFF. The DNA for the CDR3 is TGCGCCAGCAGTGAGTCGAGGGCAGGAGCCAGGGAGCTGTTTTTT.

The chain is built from TRBV29-1 and TRBJ1-3, with D uncertain. V dropped 7 bases and J dropped 3 bases, with 10 bases sitting between them. CDR1 SQVTM and CDR2 ANQGSEA come from the germline V gene. The CDR3 sequence is 12 residues long. The DNA of the CDR3 is TGCAGCGCCGGGAACGATGGAAACACCATATATTTT. Translating gives CSAGNDGNTIYF.

The chain joins TRBV9 to TRBJ1-2; the D gene is possibly TRBD1 (6 bases). V was shortened by 4 bases and J by 4 bases, with 14 bases between the two germline ends. Germline loops: CDR1 SGDLS, CDR2 YYNGEE. This CDR3 spans 14 amino acids. The CDR3 sequence is CASSPVTGAYGYTF. The CDR3 DNA is TGTGCCAGCAGCCCGGTGACAGGAGCCTATGGCTACACCTTC. Using reference TRBV9 and TRBJ1-2 for the parts outside the CDR3, the full variable domain is DSGVTQTPKHLITATGQRVTLRCSPRSGDLSVYWYQQSLDQGLQFLIQYYNGEERAKGNILERFSAQQFPDLHSELNLSSLELGDSALYFCASSPVTGAYGYTFGSGTRLTVV.

This rearrangement joins TRBV28 to TRBJ2-3; D may be TRBD1 or TRBD2 (5 bases each). This CDR3 region has 13 residues. V was trimmed by 11 bases and J by 0 bases, leaving 12 bases between them. Germline loops: CDR1 MDHEN, CDR2 SYDVKM. This CDR3 reads CAGRGRSTDTQYF. The CDR3 bases are TGTGCCGGTCGGGGACGGAGCACAGATACGCAGTATTTT. The full variable domain, its missing parts supplied by reference TRBV28 and TRBJ2-3, is DVKVTQSSRYLVKRTGEKVFLECVQDMDHENMFWYRQDPGLGLRLIYFSYDVKMKEKGDIPEGYSVSREKKERFSLILESASTNQTSMYLCAGRGRSTDTQYFGPGTRLTVL.

The rearrangement links TRBV6-5 to TRBJ1-2; tentatively, D is TRBD1 (6 bases). Germline CDR1 reads MNHEY; CDR2 reads SVGAGI. The CDR3 runs to 15 residues. Trimming took off 7 bases at V and 8 bases at J, with 23 bases between the two ends. This CDR3 is CASNWMGGGWEGYTF. In nucleotides, the CDR3 is TGTGCCAGCAATTGGATGGGGGGGGGCTGGGAAGGCTACACCTTC.

The V call is TRBV5-1, the J call TRBJ1-5; no reliable D call. Germline assignment: CDR1 SGHRS and CDR2 YFSETQ. The CDR3 is made up of 15 amino acids. V lost 0 bases and J lost 2, with 9 bases in between. The CDR3 DNA follows: TGCGCCAGCAGCTTGGACTCCAGCGGCAATCAGCCCCAGCATTTT. Encoded protein: CASSLDSSGNQPQHF. Combining the CDR3 with reference TRBV5-1 and TRBJ1-5 gives the whole variable domain KAGVTQTPRYLIKTRGQQVTLSCSPISGHRSVSWYQQTPGQGLQFLFEYFSETQRNKGNFPGRFSGRQFSNSRSEMNVSTLELGDSALYLCASSLDSSGNQPQHFGDGTRLSIL.

The chain carries TRBV4-1 and TRBJ1-2; possible D gene TRBD1, 5 bases. The CDR3 covers 17 residues. Germline CDR1 and CDR2: MGHRA and YSYEKL. V was clipped by 4 bases and J by 6 bases, with 24 bases between them. The CDR3 here is CASSLYIPGPRGDGYTF. The CDR3 DNA is TGCGCCAGCAGCCTATACATTCCGGGACCCCGAGGGGATGGCTACACCTTC.

The chain combines TRBV28 with TRBJ2-3, with 8 nucleotides matching TRBD1. V was pared by 6 bases and J by 9 bases, with 11 bases of the junction left unmatched. The germline gives CDR1 MDHEN, CDR2 SYDVKM. CDR3 length: 14 amino acids. CDR3 nucleotides: TGTGCCAGCAGACCCGACAGGGGAAGAAGGACGCAGTATTTT. Encoded protein: CASRPDRGRRTQYF. Full variable domain (remainder filled in from reference TRBV28 and TRBJ2-3): DVKVTQSSRYLVKRTGEKVFLECVQDMDHENMFWYRQDPGLGLRLIYFSYDVKMKEKGDIPEGYSVSREKKERFSLILESASTNQTSMYLCASRPDRGRRTQYFGPGTRLTVL.

The gene calls are TRBV6-5 and TRBJ2-7; no definite D call. Trimming left V 8 bases short and J 0 bases short, with 14 bases between. Germline CDR1 is MNHEY and CDR2 is SVGAGI. This CDR3 contains 14 residues. The CDR3 DNA follows: TGTGCCAGCGCAAGGCAGGCTGGCTCCTACGAGCAGTACTTC. Its translation is CASARQAGSYEQYF.

The count of this clone is one. The rearrangement uses TRBV28 and TRBJ1-1; a weak D match, TRBD1 (5 bases). The CDR3 length is 14 residues. CDR1 is MDHEN, CDR2 SYDVKM, per germline. The V gene lost 7 bases and the J gene lost 3 bases, with 15 bases spanning the gap. The CDR3 is CASTSGGRDTEAFF. CDR3 nucleotide sequence: TGTGCCAGCACCTCGGGGGGTCGTGACACTGAAGCTTTCTTT.

The rearrangement uses TRBV7-8 and TRBJ1-5, with TRBD1 matching over 7 bases. V was clipped by 6 bases and J by 1 base; unmatched bases: 0. Germline V lookup: CDR1 SGHVS, CDR2 FQNEAQ. This CDR3 comprises 13 residues. CDR3 in amino acids: CASRGQSNQPQHF. In nucleotides, the CDR3 is TGTGCCAGCAGGGGACAGAGCAATCAGCCCCAGCATTTT.

The rearrangement uses TRBV6-6 and TRBJ2-1; unclear D gene. Germline values: CDR1 MNHNY, CDR2 SVGAGI (reference sequence). Trimming cost V 5 bases and J 5 bases, with 10 bases left between them. This CDR3 is 13 amino acids long. The CDR3 sequence: CASSTIKNNEQFF. CDR3 coding DNA: TGTGCCAGCAGTACTATTAAAAACAATGAGCAGTTCTTC.

This chain uses TRBV28 with TRBJ2-7; D gene uncertain. Germline V lookup: CDR1 MDHEN, CDR2 SYDVKM. Trimming removed 2 bases from V and 6 bases from J, with 11 bases in between. The CDR3 sequence is 13 residues long. The CDR3: CASSLLPRREQYF. CDR3 in DNA: TGTGCCAGCAGTTTACTCCCTCGCCGCGAGCAGTACTTC. Full variable domain (missing parts from reference TRBV28 and TRBJ2-7): DVKVTQSSRYLVKRTGEKVFLECVQDMDHENMFWYRQDPGLGLRLIYFSYDVKMKEKGDIPEGYSVSREKKERFSLILESASTNQTSMYLCASSLLPRREQYFGPGTRLTVT.

The chain employs TRBV5-1 and TRBJ1-4, with D possibly being TRBD1 (5 bases). CDR3 length equals 15 residues. Germline values: CDR1 SGHRS, CDR2 YFSETQ. The ends were cut back, 4 bases at V and 7 bases at J, with 17 bases in the middle. The CDR3 DNA follows: TGCGCCAGCAGCCTGACAGTTGGGGAGGGTGAAAAACTGTTTTTT. Its translation: CASSLTVGEGEKLFF.

This clone was counted between two and nine times. V gene TRBV5-1 combines with J gene TRBJ1-1; a possible D gene is TRBD1 (6 bases). The germline gives CDR1 SGHRS, CDR2 YFSETQ. V lost 3 bases and J lost 3, with 15 bases in between. The CDR3 is 15 residues long. The CDR3 DNA follows: TGCGCCAGCAGCTGGGGGACAAGTAGGGACACTGAAGCTTTCTTT. This gives the protein CASSWGTSRDTEAFF.

This chain uses TRBV21-1 with TRBJ2-2; the table's D call, TRBD2, has no DNA check behind it. TRBV21-1 is shown as a pseudogene. The CDR3 has 18 residues. The CDR3, as DNA: TGTGCCAGCAGCAAAGGCGCTACTAGCGGGGCTAACACCGGGGAGCTGTTTTTT. Its translation: CASSKGATSGANTGELFF.

The V gene is TRBV6-1, the J gene TRBJ2-7; 12 nucleotides agree with TRBD2. J was trimmed by 3 bases and V by 5 bases; bases with no gene match: 2. Germline assignment: CDR1 MNHNS and CDR2 SASEGT. This CDR3 has 14 residues. The CDR3 DNA reads as TGTGCCAGCAGTCGGACTAGCGGGAACTACGAGCAGTACTTC. Translation gives CASSRTSGNYEQYF.

This chain connects TRBV4-1 to TRBJ2-6; 9 bases align to TRBD1. CDR3 length equals 18 residues. V shed 0 bases and J 0 bases; nucleotides not matched to a gene: 3. Germline assignment: CDR1 MGHRA and CDR2 YSYEKL. CDR3 amino acids: CASSQDDRGASGANVLTF. The CDR3 DNA is TGCGCCAGCAGCCAAGATGACAGGGGGGCCTCTGGGGCCAACGTCCTGACTTTC.

This clone appeared a few times. The V and J genes are TRBV5-1 and TRBJ2-7; 9 positions match TRBD1. With V trimmed by 0 bases and J by 4 bases, 2 bases remained unmatched. The CDR3 is 14 residues long. CDR1 and CDR2 from the germline V gene are SGHRS and YFSETQ. CDR3 protein: CASSLGGQGYEQYF. The CDR3 DNA reads as TGCGCCAGCAGCTTGGGGGGACAGGGATACGAGCAGTACTTC. Full variable domain (rest looked up from reference TRBV5-1 and TRBJ2-7): KAGVTQTPRYLIKTRGQQVTLSCSPISGHRSVSWYQQTPGQGLQFLFEYFSETQRNKGNFPGRFSGRQFSNSRSEMNVSTLELGDSALYLCASSLGGQGYEQYFGPGTRLTVT.

The chain combines TRBV9 with TRBJ2-3; no definite D call. The CDR3 contains 12 residues. Trimming took 4 bases from V and 0 from J, leaving 3 bases between them. The germline CDR1 and CDR2 sequences are SGDLS and YYNGEE. The CDR3 DNA follows: TGTGCCAGCAGCCCTAGCACAGATACGCAGTATTTT. It translates to CASSPSTDTQYF.

The gene calls are TRBV5-1 and TRBJ2-7, with D perhaps being TRBD1 or TRBD2 (6 bases each). Trimming removed 4 bases from V and 6 bases from J, with 20 bases in between. The CDR3 loop spans 15 amino acids. CDR1 and CDR2 from the germline V gene are SGHRS and YFSETQ. CDR3 sequence: CASSPEGGDLREQYF. The CDR3 DNA is TGCGCCAGCAGCCCCGAGGGGGGTGACCTACGCGAGCAGTACTTC.

The chain combines TRBV28 with TRBJ1-1; the D is unclear. Germline values: CDR1 MDHEN, CDR2 SYDVKM. The CDR3 length is 14 residues. Trimming took 5 bases from V and 5 from J, leaving 15 bases between them. The CDR3 loop reads CASSRAVEWTEAFF. The CDR3 DNA sequence: TGTGCCAGCAGTAGAGCGGTAGAGTGGACTGAAGCTTTCTTT.

The chain couples TRBV27 to TRBJ1-4, with D uncertain. The ends were cut back, 3 bases at V and 2 bases at J, with 13 bases in the middle. The CDR3 sequence is 16 residues long. Germline CDR1 is MNHEY and CDR2 is SMNVEV (reference sequence). As DNA, the CDR3 is TGTGCCAGCAGTTTGGGCCGAGGGCGGACTAATGAAAAACTGTTTTTT. Translating gives CASSLGRGRTNEKLFF.

V gene TRBV28 combines with J gene TRBJ1-5; D may be TRBD1 (6 bases). V was clipped by 6 bases and J by 2 bases, with 17 bases between them. The germline V gene has CDR1 MDHEN and CDR2 SYDVKM. This CDR3 is built from 16 residues. In nucleotides, the CDR3 is TGTGCCAGCAGCACTGGACAGCGAGGAGGCAATCAGCCCCAGCATTTT. Translation gives CASSTGQRGGNQPQHF.

This chain links TRBV5-1 with TRBJ1-2, with D maybe TRBD1 (6 bases). Germline CDR1 is SGHRS and CDR2 is YFSETQ. The germline V and J ends were trimmed by 0 bases and 8 bases, with 11 bases remaining between them. The CDR3 has 13 residues. The CDR3 here is CASSLGRGGGYTF. CDR3 DNA: TGCGCCAGCAGCTTGGGCAGGGGTGGCGGCTACACCTTC.

This chain connects TRBV7-9 to TRBJ2-1; D possibly corresponds to TRBD1 (5 bases). CDR3 length: 15 residues. The germline V and J ends were trimmed by 5 bases and 9 bases, with 20 bases remaining between them. Germline CDR1 reads SEHNR; CDR2 reads FQNEAQ (reference sequence). CDR3: CASSPTVMGKGEQFF. The CDR3 DNA follows: TGTGCCAGCAGCCCGACAGTAATGGGCAAGGGTGAGCAGTTCTTC.

The chain links TRBV30 to TRBJ1-5; no definite D call. The CDR3 runs to 14 residues. Trimming stripped 2 bases from V and 1 base from J, with 9 bases between. Germline CDR1 reads GTSNPN; CDR2 reads SVGIG (reference sequence). CDR3 in amino acids: CAWSRFSSNQPQHF. In nucleotides, the CDR3 is TGTGCCTGGAGTCGGTTCTCAAGCAATCAGCCCCAGCATTTT. The complete variable domain, with remaining parts taken from reference TRBV30 and TRBJ1-5, reads SQTIHQWPATLVQPVGSPLSLECTVEGTSNPNLYWYRQAAGRGLQLLFYSVGIGQISSEVPQNLSASRPQDRQFILSSKKLLLSDSGFYLCAWSRFSSNQPQHFGDGTRLSIL.